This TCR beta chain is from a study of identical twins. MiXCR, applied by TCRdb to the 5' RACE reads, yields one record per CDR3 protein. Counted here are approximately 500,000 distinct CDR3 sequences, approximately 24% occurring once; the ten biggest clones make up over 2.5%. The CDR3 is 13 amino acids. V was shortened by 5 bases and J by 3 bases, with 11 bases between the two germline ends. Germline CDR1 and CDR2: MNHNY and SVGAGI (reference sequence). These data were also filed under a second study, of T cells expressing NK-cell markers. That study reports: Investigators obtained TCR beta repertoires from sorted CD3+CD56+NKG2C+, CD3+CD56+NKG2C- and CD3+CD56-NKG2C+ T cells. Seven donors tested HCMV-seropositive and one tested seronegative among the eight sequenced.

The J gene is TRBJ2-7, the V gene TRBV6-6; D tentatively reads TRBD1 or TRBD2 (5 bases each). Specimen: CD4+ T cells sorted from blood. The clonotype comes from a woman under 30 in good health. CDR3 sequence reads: CASSKGTNYEQYF. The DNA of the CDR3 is TGTGCCAGCAGTAAGGGGACGAACTACGAGCAGTACTTC.